This entry is about one T cell receptor beta chain. The antigen is not known. This sample was included in a study of cytomegalovirus exposure and HLA in healthy donors. Study observations and caveats: DRB1 showed the most TCR associations and HLA-C the fewest in a later analysis, as rates varied by HLA locus. A highly shared variant cluster was judged a likely technical artifact. At a 0.05 false discovery rate, a later analysis found approximately 15,000 TCR beta sequences to be associated with HLA alleles.

PCR involved 60 Vbeta and 13 Jbeta primers. Clones were read by immunoSEQ multiplex PCR, and TCRdb kept only the in-frame ones, dropping some. The sample contains fewer than 150,000 clones, roughly three quarters of which appear only once. The V gene's germline CDR1 is MNHEY and CDR2 SVGAGI. CDR3 length equals 15 residues. V lost 2 bases and J lost 5, with 16 bases in between. Material for sequencing was PBMCs. The receptor's source is a man aged 35 to 55 in good health and CMV-seronegative. The chain has TRBV6-5 and TRBJ2-7; possible D gene TRBD1, 6 bases. The CDR3 protein is CASSYGNTGLDEQYF. Written as DNA, the CDR3 is TGTGCCAGCAGTTACGGAAACACAGGGCTCGACGAGCAGTACTTC.